The rows below give T cell receptor beta chains drawn from one sample of a study of blood T cells in healthy people across ages. TCRdb reprocessed the 5' RACE reads via MiXCR and lists one record per CDR3 protein. This sample yields about 1.7 million distinct CDR3 sequences, of which 28% are seen a single time; around 7.7% belongs to the top ten. The sample comprised blood. The receptor source for this set is a woman aged 25 to 39 in good health. Both conserved end residues are trimmed from each CDR3.

>12|NA|TRBV9
ASSVVGSGDEQY
>17|TRBJ2-6|TRBV5-5
ASSLFLTGRISGANVLT
>13|TRBJ1-1|TRBV20-1
SARGLGTGGTEAF
>12|TRBJ2-5|TRBV11-2
ASSSYGIQETQY
>12|TRBJ1-1|TRBV9
ASSPRGEGTEAF
>11|TRBJ2-5|TRBV20-1
SGEVGGPETQY
>15|TRBJ1-1|TRBV5-1
ASSWGPPGIMNTEAF
>14|TRBJ2-5|TRBV5-1
ASTLGTSGRQETQY
>11|TRBJ2-2|TRBV19
ASTRGNTGELF
>12|TRBJ2-1|TRBV6-1
ASRDRLPYNEQF
>15|TRBJ2-5|TRBV18
ASSPPSKAGESGEQY
>12|TRBJ1-3|TRBV20-1
SAGPYEEGNTIY
>14|TRBJ1-1|TRBV7-9
ASSSRTGGPGTEAF
>16|TRBJ1-4|TRBV7-2
ASSRFGAGAATSEKLF
>12|TRBJ2-2|TRBV10-3
AIRATGLSGKLF
>12|TRBJ1-2|TRBV29-1
SARRQGSDYGYT
>11|TRBJ2-7|TRBV18
ASFRDRGLEQY
>12|TRBJ2-7|TRBV7-9
ASSARIGDYEQY
>12|TRBJ2-3|TRBV7-2
ASSRQQSTDTQY
>13|TRBJ1-2|TRBV4-3
ASSQVTGLGYGYT
>12|TRBJ1-5|TRBV6-5
ASRPDRDNQPQH
>11|NA|TRBV12-3/TRBV12-4
ASSLTTLETQY
>11|TRBJ2-7|TRBV6-6
TSSRDRASEQY
>13|TRBJ1-2|TRBV7-2
ASSLTDRAGYGYT
>14|TRBJ2-7|TRBV7-9
ASSPSRGRLNYEQY
>13|TRBJ2-1|TRBV7-2
ASSLEDRGWNEQF
>14|TRBJ2-4|TRBV15
ATRRPGQGTKNIQY
>12|TRBJ2-1|TRBV5-4
ASSFYGGINEQF
>13|TRBJ2-2|TRBV7-9
ASSFLEVGTGELF
>11|TRBJ2-1|TRBV24-1
ATKAGNYNEQF
>11|TRBJ2-3|TRBV2
ASRGGLRDTRY